Presented here are 26 T cell receptor beta chains from one specimen sequenced in a study of CD8 T cells in ankylosing spondylitis. Regarding the study as a whole: Characteristic, it appeared, of ankylosing spondylitis blood was a TCR beta motif of eight highly homologous variants.

TCRdb redid the calling of the 5' RACE reads with MiXCR, one entry per CDR3 protein. This sample has some 330,000 distinct CDR3 sequences; roughly 8% occur once, and the top ten carry 14% to 15%. Antigens of these TCRs are unknown. The sample taken for sequencing was blood, either unsorted or a sorted T cell fraction (not recorded which). These receptors all stem from a male donor with ankylosing spondylitis.

This clonotype was found a few times. This may arise from a read error, as a much more abundant clone is one base away. This chain connects TRBV3-1 to TRBJ2-4; D ambiguous. The CDR3 runs 15 residues. CDR1 is LGHDT and CDR2 is YNNKEL in the germline V gene (reference sequence). Trimming took off 1 base at V and 5 bases at J, with 12 bases between the two ends. DNA for the CDR3: TGTGCCAGCAGCCAAGCGGCAAGCCTGGAAAACATTCAGTACTTC. Residues: CASSQAASLENIQYF.

The genes are TRBV30 and TRBJ1-2, with a weak D call TRBD1 (6 bases). The CDR3 is 13 amino acids. CDR1 and CDR2 (germline): GTSNPN, SVGIG (reference sequence). Trimming pared 2 bases from V and 2 bases from J, leaving 9 bases between. The CDR3 DNA sequence: TGTGCCTGGAGTCGGACAGAAAACTATGGCTACACCTTC. This encodes CAWSRTENYGYTF.

This clonotype was observed many times. The chain combines TRBV7-3 with TRBJ2-2; D remains ambiguous. From germline, CDR1 is SGHTA and CDR2 FQGTGA. Between the trimmed V and J ends, which lost 1 base and 7 bases, there was a span of 10 bases. This CDR3 region has 14 residues. The CDR3 DNA sequence: TGTGCCAGCAGCTTAAACCCGCCTCTCGGGGAGCTGTTTTTT. It yields the protein CASSLNPPLGELFF.

The rearrangement links TRBV29-1 to TRBJ1-5; D is unresolved. V gave up 0 bases and J gave up 5 bases, with 5 bases separating them. CDR1 SQVTM and CDR2 ANQGSEA come from the germline V gene. The CDR3 runs 12 residues. For the CDR3, the DNA is TGCAGCGTTGAAGATGGGGATCAGCCCCAGCATTTT. Its translation: CSVEDGDQPQHF.

The table lists this clonotype with many counts. V is TRBV2 and J is TRBJ1-2; 7 nucleotides line up with TRBD1. In germline, CDR1 is SNHLY, CDR2 FYNNEI. The V and J ends lost 2 bases and 4 bases, in that order; junction bases with no gene match: 7. This CDR3 is built from 15 residues. The CDR3 protein is CASSEPGQQRYGYTF. The CDR3 bases are TGTGCCAGCAGTGAACCGGGACAGCAGCGCTATGGCTACACCTTC. Variable domain in full (rest from reference TRBV2 and TRBJ1-2): EPEVTQTPSHQVTQMGQEVILRCVPISNHLYFYWYRQILGQKVEFLVSFYNNEISEKSEIFDDQFSVERPDGSNFTLKIRSTKLEDSAMYFCASSEPGQQRYGYTFGSGTRLTVV.

This clonotype appeared a single time. The V gene is TRBV11-3, the J gene TRBJ2-3; D is possibly TRBD1 (6 bases). This CDR3 has 16 amino acids. V shed 0 bases and J shed 2 bases, with 12 bases lying between them. CDR1 is SGHNT, CDR2 YENEEA, per germline. The CDR3 DNA reads as TGTGCCAGCAGCTTAGACCCTGACAGGTTCACAGATACGCAGTATTTT. It codes for CASSLDPDRFTDTQYF.

The table lists this clonotype with a few counts. This chain joins TRBV27 and TRBJ2-5; 10 positions agree with TRBD2. V shed 5 bases, J shed 4 bases, and the junction held 10 bases outside the gene matches. Germline lookup yields CDR1 MNHEY and CDR2 SMNVEV (reference sequence). The CDR3 covers 16 residues. This chain's CDR3 is CASSPGTSGNRETQYF. The CDR3 coding sequence is TGTGCCAGCAGTCCTGGCACTAGCGGGAACCGAGAGACCCAGTACTTC.

The V call is TRBV24-1, the J call TRBJ2-7; 7 positions agree with TRBD2. CDR3 length: 18 residues. The germline V gene encodes CDR1 KGHDR and CDR2 SFDVKD. V lost 1 base to trimming and J lost 2 bases; unmatched junction nucleotides: 13. In DNA, the CDR3 is TGTGCCACCAGTGATTTTATTGGAGGGGAGGGGATTACCTACGAGCAGTACTTC. Its translation: CATSDFIGGEGITYEQYF.

This clonotype came up a few times. The rearrangement uses TRBV12-3 or TRBV12-4 and TRBJ2-7; 7 bases map to TRBD2. The CDR3 has 15 residues. V trimming: 9 bases; J trimming: 1 base; junction bases outside the gene matches: 12. The CDR3 loop reads CASRKREGWSYEQYF. As DNA, the CDR3 is TGTGCCAGTCGGAAGCGGGAAGGTTGGTCCTACGAGCAGTACTTC.

This clonotype was observed at least ten times. At one end, the junction sequence differs from germline, possibly due to a read error. The chain recombines TRBV5-1 with TRBJ2-7; TRBD1 agrees at 9 bases. Germline assignment: CDR1 SGHRS and CDR2 YFSETQ. CDR3 length equals 14 residues. CDR3 amino acids: CASSAGTGTYEQYF. The CDR3 region has the DNA TGTGCCAGCAGCGCCGGGACAGGGACCTACGAGCAGTACTTC.

This clonotype has ten or more counts. This chain links TRBV15 with TRBJ2-7; no firm D call. Germline lookup yields CDR1 LNHNV and CDR2 YYDKDF (reference sequence). Between the trimmed V and J ends, which lost 3 bases and 0 bases, there was a span of 12 bases. The CDR3 has 15 residues. CDR3 amino acids: CATSSEDRYSYEQYF. The CDR3, as DNA: TGTGCCACCAGCAGTGAGGACCGATACTCCTACGAGCAGTACTTC.

In this sample, this clonotype turned up many times. The chain couples TRBV27 to TRBJ2-1; 7 nucleotides agree with TRBD2. Germline V gene lookup returns CDR1 MNHEY and CDR2 SMNVEV (reference sequence). V was clipped by 6 bases and J by 4 bases; unmatched bases: 15. The CDR3 is 17 amino acids. The CDR3 bases are TGTGCCAGCAGCCCGGTACTAGCGTTTCAACTTTACAATGAGCAGTTCTTC. Its protein product is CASSPVLAFQLYNEQFF.

The chain has TRBV6-2 or TRBV6-3 and TRBJ1-5; 10 nucleotides align to TRBD1. This CDR3 comprises 14 residues. Germline V CDR1 and CDR2: MNHEY, SVGEGT. The V gene end was trimmed by 2 bases and the J gene end by 5 bases; junction bases not matched to a gene: 0. DNA of the CDR3: TGTGCCAGCAGTTACGGACAGGGGGATCAGCCCCAGCATTTT. Its protein is CASSYGQGDQPQHF.

This clonotype has only a few counts. One junction end does not reproduce the germline sequence, and a read error may be involved. V and J are TRBV5-7 and TRBJ1-1; D gene uncertain. TRBV5-7 is flagged as an ORF with uncertain function. The CDR3 consists of 15 residues. CDR3 nucleotides: TGTGCCAGCCGCTTCGAGAGGACGTTAGACACTGAAGCTTTCTTT. As protein: CASRFERTLDTEAFF.

Comments on this clonotype: One end of the junction is discordant with germline, which a read error may explain. The CDR3 region is CASSPRLTFTGELFF. Here the CDR3 DNA reads TGTGCTAGCAGCCCTCGGCTAACTTTCACCGGGGAGCTGTTTTTT. The V gene is TRBV7-7, the J gene TRBJ2-2; no clear D. Germline CDR1 and CDR2: SSHAT and FNYEAQ (reference sequence). This CDR3 has 15 amino acids.

This chain joins TRBV3-1 and TRBJ2-1; 13 nucleotides align to TRBD2. CDR1 and CDR2 (germline): LGHDT, YNNKEL (reference sequence). There are 15 residues in the CDR3. The junction had 4 bases not matched to a gene; V was cut back by 5 bases and J by 6 bases. CDR3 amino acids: CASSGLAGVANEQFF. The DNA for the CDR3 is TGTGCCAGCAGCGGACTAGCGGGAGTGGCCAATGAGCAGTTCTTC.

The chain is built from TRBV12-3 or TRBV12-4 and TRBJ2-2; TRBD2 aligns across 13 bases. V lost 6 bases to trimming and J lost 5 bases; unmatched junction nucleotides: 15. This CDR3 contains 19 residues. In nucleotides, the CDR3 is TGTGCCAGCAGCCCATTTTCCTCTCGACTAGCGGGAGGTACCGGGGAGCTGTTTTTT. Protein sequence: CASSPFSSRLAGGTGELFF.

This clonotype was counted many times. The J gene is TRBJ2-1, the V gene TRBV5-1; 12 bases align to TRBD2. This CDR3 contains 16 residues. Per germline, CDR1 SGHRS and CDR2 YFSETQ. The junction had 5 bases not matched to a gene; V was cut back by 3 bases and J by 4 bases. The CDR3 bases are TGCGCCAGCAGCTCAACTCTAGCGGGAGGGTACAATGAGCAGTTCTTC. Its translation is CASSSTLAGGYNEQFF.

This clonotype has a count of ten or more. CDR3 sequence reads: CASSQNNQPQHF. The CDR3 DNA reads as TGTGCCAGCAGCCAGAATAATCAGCCCCAGCATTTT. The J gene is TRBJ1-5, the V gene TRBV3-1; D is ambiguous. In germline, CDR1 is LGHDT, CDR2 YNNKEL (reference sequence). The ends were cut back, 3 bases at V and 4 bases at J, with 4 bases in the middle. The CDR3 contains 12 residues.

The chain has TRBV20-1 and TRBJ2-1; perhaps TRBD2 as D (5 bases). Per the germline V gene, CDR1 is DFQATT and CDR2 is SNEGSKA (reference sequence). Trimming cost V 0 bases and J 4 bases, with 13 bases left between them. This CDR3 comprises 15 residues. This CDR3 reads CSARDPSSRYNEQFF. The CDR3 DNA sequence: TGCAGTGCTAGAGATCCTTCTAGCAGATACAATGAGCAGTTCTTC.

This clonotype was seen many times. The chain joins TRBV10-2 to TRBJ2-2; either TRBD1 or TRBD2 may supply D (5 bases each). This CDR3 region has 14 residues. Looked up from germline, CDR1 is WSHSY and CDR2 is SAAADI. V shed 6 bases and J shed 2 bases, with 10 bases lying between them. CDR3 amino acids: CASRPGANTGELFF. The CDR3 coding sequence is TGCGCCAGCAGACCCGGGGCCAACACCGGGGAGCTGTTTTTT.

The chain uses TRBV12-3 or TRBV12-4 and TRBJ2-2, with D possibly being TRBD1 (5 bases). This CDR3 contains 14 residues. Between the trimmed V and J ends, which lost 4 bases and 2 bases, there was a span of 8 bases. This CDR3 is CASSWGRNTGELFF. CDR3 bases: TGTGCCAGCAGTTGGGGCCGAAACACCGGGGAGCTGTTTTTT.

In this sample, this clonotype turned up a few times. The genes are TRBV20-1 and TRBJ2-3; no clear D. The germline gives CDR1 DFQATT, CDR2 SNEGSKA (reference sequence). The CDR3 covers 12 residues. Trimming removed 6 bases at V and 6 bases at J, with 13 bases between. CDR3: CSAKRDPDTQYF. CDR3 sequence (DNA): TGCAGTGCAAAAAGAGACCCGGATACGCAGTATTTT.

This clonotype was seen more than once but under ten times. CDR3 DNA sequence: TGTGCCAGCAGCGCTTTAAGCGGATTGGGGGAGACCCAGTACTTC. Residues: CASSALSGLGETQYF. The chain links TRBV9 to TRBJ2-5; tentative D call: TRBD2 (5 bases). Germline CDR1 SGDLS, CDR2 YYNGEE. The V gene lost 3 bases and the J gene lost 5 bases, with 17 bases spanning the gap. The CDR3 totals 15 residues.

This chain links TRBV11-3 with TRBJ2-3; D gene ambiguous. Germline CDR1 is SGHNT and CDR2 is YENEEA. V lost 6 bases and J 3 bases, leaving 4 bases between the germline ends. This CDR3 has 11 amino acids. The CDR3, as DNA: TGTGCCAGCAGGCTAACAGATACGCAGTATTTT. Its protein product is CASRLTDTQYF. Based on the CDR3 plus reference TRBV11-3 and TRBJ2-3, the full variable domain is EAGVVQSPRYKIIEKKQPVAFWCNPISGHNTLYWYLQNLGQGPELLIRYENEEAVDDSQLPKDRFSAERLKGVDSTLKIQPAELGDSAVYLCASRLTDTQYFGPGTRLTVL.

Many counts were recorded for this clonotype. The chain employs TRBV5-1 and TRBJ2-7, with 12 positions matching TRBD2. Germline CDR1 and CDR2: SGHRS and YFSETQ. V trimming: 4 bases; J trimming: 3 bases; junction bases outside the gene matches: 8. The CDR3 consists of 16 residues. Written as DNA, the CDR3 is TGCGCCAGCAGCCCAACTCCGGGACTAGCGGGCTACGAGCAGTACTTC. It codes for CASSPTPGLAGYEQYF.